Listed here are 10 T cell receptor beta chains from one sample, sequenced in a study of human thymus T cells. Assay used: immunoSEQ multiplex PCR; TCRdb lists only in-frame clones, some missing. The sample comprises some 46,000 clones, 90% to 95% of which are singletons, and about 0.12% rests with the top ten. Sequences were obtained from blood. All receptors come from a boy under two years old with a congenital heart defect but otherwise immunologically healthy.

The CDR3 DNA reads as TGTGCCAGCAGCGTGACAGGGGGCGACACTGAAGCTTTCTTT. The encoded protein is CASSVTGGDTEAFF. The chain carries TRBV5-4 and TRBJ1-1; 10 positions agree with TRBD1. The V gene's germline CDR1 is SGHNT and CDR2 YYREEE (reference sequence). There are 14 residues in the CDR3. With V trimmed by 4 bases and J by 3 bases, 3 bases remained unmatched.

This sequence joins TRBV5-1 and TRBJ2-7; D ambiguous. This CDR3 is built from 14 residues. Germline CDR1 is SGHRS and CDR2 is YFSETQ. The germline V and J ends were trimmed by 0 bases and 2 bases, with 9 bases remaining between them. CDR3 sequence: CASSLEVATYEQYF. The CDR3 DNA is TGCGCCAGCAGCTTGGAGGTAGCTACCTACGAGCAGTACTTC.

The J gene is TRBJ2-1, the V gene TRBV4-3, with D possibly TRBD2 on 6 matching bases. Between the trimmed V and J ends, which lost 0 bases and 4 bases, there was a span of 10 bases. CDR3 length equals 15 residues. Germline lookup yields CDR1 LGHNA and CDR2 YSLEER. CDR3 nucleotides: TGCGCCAGCAGCCAAGATGGACTATTTTACAATGAGCAGTTCTTC. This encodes CASSQDGLFYNEQFF.

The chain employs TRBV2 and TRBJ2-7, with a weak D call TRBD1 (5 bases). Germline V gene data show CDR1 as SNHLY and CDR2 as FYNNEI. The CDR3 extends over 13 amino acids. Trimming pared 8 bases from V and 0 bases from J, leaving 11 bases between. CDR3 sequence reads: CASSRTYSYEQYF. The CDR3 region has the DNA TGTGCCAGCTCCAGGACATACTCCTACGAGCAGTACTTC.

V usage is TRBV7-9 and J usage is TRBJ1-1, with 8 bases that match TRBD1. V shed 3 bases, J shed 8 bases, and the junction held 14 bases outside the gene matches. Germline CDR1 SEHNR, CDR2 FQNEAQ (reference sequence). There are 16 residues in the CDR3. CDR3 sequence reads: CASSLRVGQVKPEAFF. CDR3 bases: TGTGCCAGCAGCTTGAGGGTGGGACAGGTTAAACCCGAAGCTTTCTTT. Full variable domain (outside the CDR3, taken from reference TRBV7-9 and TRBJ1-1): DTGVSQNPRHKITKRGQNVTFRCDPISEHNRLYWYRQTLGQGPEFLTYFQNEAQLEKSRLLSDRFSAERPKGSFSTLEIQRTEQGDSAMYLCASSLRVGQVKPEAFFGQGTRLTVV.

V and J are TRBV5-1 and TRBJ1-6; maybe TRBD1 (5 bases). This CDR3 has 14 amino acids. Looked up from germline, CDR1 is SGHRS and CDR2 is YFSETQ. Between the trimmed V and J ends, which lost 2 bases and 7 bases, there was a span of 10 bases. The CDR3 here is CASSLVKGNSPLHF. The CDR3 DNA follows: TGCGCCAGCAGCTTAGTCAAGGGGAATTCACCCCTCCACTTT. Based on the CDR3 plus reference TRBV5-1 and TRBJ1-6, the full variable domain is KAGVTQTPRYLIKTRGQQVTLSCSPISGHRSVSWYQQTPGQGLQFLFEYFSETQRNKGNFPGRFSGRQFSNSRSEMNVSTLELGDSALYLCASSLVKGNSPLHFGNGTRLTVT.

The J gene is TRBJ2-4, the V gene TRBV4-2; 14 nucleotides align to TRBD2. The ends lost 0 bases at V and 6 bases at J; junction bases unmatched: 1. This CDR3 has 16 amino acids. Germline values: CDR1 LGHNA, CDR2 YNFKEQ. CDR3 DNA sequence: TGTGCCAGCAGCCAAGAGACTAGCGGGGGGGCAAACATTCAGTACTTC. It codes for CASSQETSGGANIQYF.

CDR3 sequence: CASSLAAKNIQYF. The CDR3 bases are TGCGCCAGCAGCTTGGCAGCCAAAAACATTCAGTACTTC. The chain links TRBV5-1 to TRBJ2-4; D is undetermined. Trimming pared 0 bases from V and 0 bases from J, leaving 1 base between. The CDR3 loop spans 13 amino acids. From germline, CDR1 is SGHRS and CDR2 YFSETQ.

The chain's CDR3 is CASSLSAIRQGSFYYEQYF. The CDR3 DNA is TGTGCCAGCAGTTTATCAGCCATACGACAGGGTTCCTTCTACTACGAGCAGTACTTC. V usage is TRBV28 and J usage is TRBJ2-7, with 7 nucleotides matching TRBD1. With V trimmed by 1 base and J by 3 bases, 18 bases remained unmatched. Germline assignment: CDR1 MDHEN and CDR2 SYDVKM. The CDR3 is 19 residues long.

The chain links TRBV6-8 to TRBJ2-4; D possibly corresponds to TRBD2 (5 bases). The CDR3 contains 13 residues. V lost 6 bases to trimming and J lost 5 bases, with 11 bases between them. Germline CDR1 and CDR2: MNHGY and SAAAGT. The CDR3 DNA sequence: TGTGCCAGCAGCCGTCGGACTGAAAACATTCAGTACTTC. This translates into CASSRRTENIQYF.